The entry that follows covers one TCR beta chain sequence. Its antigen is unknown. Combining a sample-barcoded 5' primer with a J-beta primer mix, a second PCR ran for roughly 7 to 12 cycles. One entry per CDR3 protein, called by TCRdb with MiXCR from the 5' RACE reads. The repertoire holds about 930,000 distinct CDR3 sequences, with approximately 32% as singletons. Investigators took 8 to 10 milliliters of peripheral blood from every donor. The data were obtained in a study of blood T cells in healthy people across ages. Study findings and constraints: When set beside aged donors, long-lived donors presented more naive CD4+ cells and higher diversity. Naive and antigen-experienced cells could not be conclusively compared, given unsorted PBMCs.

This CDR3 comprises 16 residues. V was pared by 1 base and J by 6 bases, with 4 bases of the junction left unmatched. The germline gives CDR1 SGHTA, CDR2 FQGNSA. These same data were also listed under a study on T cells of mothers and their children. That work contributes: Researchers report slightly higher, though non-significant, overlap in related mother-child pairs than in unrelated pairs.

What was sequenced was blood. The TCR sequence derives from a woman aged 40 to 50 in good health. The rearrangement joins TRBV7-2 to TRBJ1-5, with 12 positions matching TRBD1. In DNA form, the CDR3 reads TGTGCCAGCAGCTTAGTGGGACAGGGGGCAGGTCAGCCCCAGCATTTT. Protein sequence: CASSLVGQGAGQPQHF.